This T cell receptor (beta chain) emerged from a study of identical twins. Study-wide points: Insertion counts were lower in abundant cord blood beta clonotypes, a trend that memory repertoires did not show. These conclusions were based on statistical analysis (cross-sectional, not following the same donors).

The CDR3 covers 14 residues. CDR1 SGHTA and CDR2 FQGNSA come from the germline V gene. V gave up 7 bases and J gave up 3 bases, with 13 bases separating them. This clonotype was recorded at least ten times. Its target is unknown. Addition of a universal primer site occurred through template switching, and cDNA carried unique molecular identifiers. Each CDR3 protein is one row after TCRdb ran MiXCR on the 5' RACE reads. In the table there are 150,000 or so distinct CDR3 sequences, around 3.4% of which are singletons. Each donor (without exception) was a healthy Caucasian. The sequencing sample was made of memory T cells sorted from blood. This receptor was obtained from a young man in good health. This chain links TRBV7-2 with TRBJ2-1, with D unresolved. The CDR3 protein is CASIPALGYNEQFF. The CDR3 DNA sequence: TGTGCCAGCATCCCGGCGTTAGGCTACAATGAGCAGTTCTTC.